Each of the 23 T cell receptor beta chains below was sequenced from the same sample in a study of blood T cell repertoires in COVID-19. Produced via immunoSEQ multiplex PCR; TCRdb's table is partial and in-frame only. The data show tens of thousands of clones, with approximately 87% seen just once and 1% to 1.5% held by the top ten. The sequenced sample consisted of peripheral blood. Source of these receptors: a woman aged 60 to 75 with acute or convalescent COVID-19.

The chain couples TRBV28 to TRBJ1-4, with D perhaps matching TRBD1 (5 bases). Germline V gene data show CDR1 as MDHEN and CDR2 as SYDVKM. The CDR3 is 15 residues long. The V end lost 5 bases, the J end lost 0 bases, and 10 bases lay between the germline ends. CDR3 coding DNA: TGTGCCAGCAGTCCGGCAGGGTCAACTAATGAAAAACTGTTTTTT. Translating it yields CASSPAGSTNEKLFF. The full variable domain, its missing parts supplied by reference TRBV28 and TRBJ1-4, is DVKVTQSSRYLVKRTGEKVFLECVQDMDHENMFWYRQDPGLGLRLIYFSYDVKMKEKGDIPEGYSVSREKKERFSLILESASTNQTSMYLCASSPAGSTNEKLFFGSGTQLSVL.

This clone was picked up one time. This sequence joins TRBV5-4 and TRBJ2-3; 10 bases align to TRBD1. Trimming cost V 4 bases and J 5 bases; bases outside gene matches: 10. The CDR3 extends over 16 amino acids. CDR1 and CDR2 (germline): SGHNT, YYREEE (reference sequence). The CDR3 protein is CASSGVRTGGQDTQYF. The CDR3 region has the DNA TGTGCCAGCAGCGGGGTGAGGACAGGGGGGCAAGATACGCAGTATTTT.

The CDR3 DNA is TGTGCCAGCAGCCCTCAGGGACAGGGGGTCACTGAAGCTTTCTTT. It is translated as CASSPQGQGVTEAFF. The chain recombines TRBV7-9 with TRBJ1-1; 11 bases match TRBD1. CDR1 SEHNR and CDR2 FQNEAQ come from the germline V gene (reference sequence). With 5 bases clipped from V and 4 bases from J, the junction kept 6 bases outside the gene matches. The CDR3 covers 15 residues.

The V gene is TRBV29-1, the J gene TRBJ1-3; D is uncertain. The V gene's germline CDR1 is SQVTM and CDR2 ANQGSEA. V lost 3 bases and J lost 1, with 7 bases in between. This CDR3 comprises 13 residues. Here the CDR3 reads CSVESRSGNTIYF. The CDR3 region has the DNA TGCAGCGTTGAGTCGCGATCTGGAAACACCATATATTTT.

This chain connects TRBV11-1 to TRBJ2-5, with a weak D call TRBD2 (5 bases). Germline V gene lookup returns CDR1 SGHAT and CDR2 FQDESV (reference sequence). V gave up 1 base and J gave up 5 bases, with 11 bases separating them. This CDR3 spans 14 amino acids. This CDR3 is CASSLGAGWETQYF. CDR3 nucleotide sequence: TGTGCCAGCAGCTTAGGGGCGGGTTGGGAGACCCAGTACTTC.

The gene calls are TRBV15 and TRBJ2-2; a possible D gene is TRBD1 (6 bases). The CDR3 runs to 15 residues. From germline, CDR1 is LNHNV and CDR2 YYDKDF (reference sequence). Trimming pared 0 bases from V and 6 bases from J, leaving 11 bases between. The CDR3 region is CATSREQGLSGELFF. The CDR3 DNA follows: TGTGCCACCAGCAGAGAACAGGGCTTATCCGGGGAGCTGTTTTTT.

The rearrangement uses TRBV27 and TRBJ1-6, with D perhaps matching TRBD1 (6 bases). Between the trimmed V and J ends, which lost 6 bases and 2 bases, there was a span of 11 bases. Germline CDR1 reads MNHEY; CDR2 reads SMNVEV (reference sequence). This CDR3 spans 15 amino acids. The CDR3 sequence: CASRPQGAYNSPLHF. In nucleotides, the CDR3 is TGTGCCAGCAGACCACAGGGAGCCTATAATTCACCCCTCCACTTT.

This clone has more than one count but fewer than ten. The gene calls are TRBV5-1 and TRBJ2-1; the match to TRBD1 covers 9 bases. CDR3 length equals 15 residues. After removal of 5 bases from V and 8 bases from J, the junction contained 11 bases not matched to a gene. Germline CDR1 and CDR2: SGHRS and YFSETQ. CDR3 loop: CASRREQGALHEQFF. The CDR3 bases are TGCGCCAGCAGAAGGGAACAGGGGGCGCTTCATGAGCAGTTCTTC.

The V call is TRBV5-6, the J call TRBJ1-1; a weak D match, TRBD1 (5 bases). The germline V and J ends were trimmed by 4 bases and 8 bases, with 18 bases remaining between them. The CDR3 is 14 amino acids. Germline V CDR1 and CDR2: SGHDT, YYEEEE. The CDR3, as DNA: TGTGCCAGCAGCCCGGATCTCAGGGTGGGGGAAGCTTTCTTT. Translation gives CASSPDLRVGEAFF.

CDR3 region: CASREDLGPDTQYF. The CDR3 region has the DNA TGCGCCAGCAGGGAGGATTTAGGGCCAGATACGCAGTATTTT. The V and J genes are TRBV5-1 and TRBJ2-3, with a possible D match to TRBD2 (5 bases). Germline CDR1 SGHRS, CDR2 YFSETQ. The germline V and J ends were trimmed by 5 bases and 4 bases, with 14 bases remaining between them. The length of the CDR3 is 14 residues.

J is TRBJ1-1 and V is TRBV6-5, with D maybe TRBD1 (5 bases). Germline V lookup: CDR1 MNHEY, CDR2 SVGAGI. V was pared by 5 bases and J by 3 bases, with 10 bases between. This CDR3 has 13 amino acids. CDR3 sequence reads: CASSPRVYTEAFF. In DNA, the CDR3 is TGTGCCAGCAGTCCCAGGGTATACACTGAAGCTTTCTTT.

The V call is TRBV5-1, the J call TRBJ2-5; possibly TRBD1 for D (6 bases). The CDR3 length is 15 residues. Trimming left V 2 bases short and J 4 bases short, with 15 bases between. In germline, CDR1 is SGHRS, CDR2 YFSETQ. CDR3 coding DNA: TGCGCCAGCAGCTTTAGCACAGGGAGCTTAGAGACCCAGTACTTC. Protein sequence: CASSFSTGSLETQYF.

V gene TRBV28 combines with J gene TRBJ1-5, with 7 bases matching TRBD1. In germline, CDR1 is MDHEN, CDR2 SYDVKM. Germline trimming cut 6 bases from V and 4 bases from J; bases unmatched to any gene: 6. The CDR3 sequence is 14 residues long. Here the CDR3 DNA reads TGTGCCAGCAGCTACCCGGGACAGAATCAGCCCCAGCATTTT. Its protein is CASSYPGQNQPQHF.

J is TRBJ1-2 and V is TRBV6-1, with a weak D call TRBD1 (5 bases). This CDR3 has 14 residues. Between the trimmed V and J ends, which lost 2 bases and 6 bases, there was a span of 13 bases. Germline loops: CDR1 MNHNS, CDR2 SASEGT. CDR3 region: CASSELGQDNGYTF. In DNA form, the CDR3 reads TGTGCCAGCAGTGAATTGGGGCAGGACAATGGCTACACCTTC.

The V and J genes are TRBV18 and TRBJ2-6; D uncertain. V was trimmed by 6 bases and J by 4 bases, leaving 13 bases between them. The germline V gene has CDR1 KGHSH and CDR2 LQKENI. This CDR3 spans 15 amino acids. CDR3 nucleotides: TGTGCCAGCTCGAACGCCCGGTCCGGGGCCAACGTCCTGACTTTC. This gives the protein CASSNARSGANVLTF.

V gene TRBV18 combines with J gene TRBJ1-2; tentative D call: TRBD1 (5 bases). The CDR3 has 14 amino acids. Looked up from germline, CDR1 is KGHSH and CDR2 is LQKENI. V gave up 4 bases and J gave up 2 bases, with 11 bases separating them. The CDR3: CASSQVEGNYGYTF. The CDR3 coding sequence is TGTGCCAGCTCACAAGTGGAGGGGAACTATGGCTACACCTTC.

This sequence joins TRBV6-1 and TRBJ1-2; 7 bases are a match to TRBD1. CDR3 length: 16 amino acids. CDR1 is MNHNS, CDR2 SASEGT, per germline. Unmatched junction bases numbered 8, after V lost 3 bases and J lost 1 base. CDR3 coding DNA: TGTGCCAGCAGTGATTGGAGACAGGGCTTTAACTATGGCTACACCTTC. It translates to CASSDWRQGFNYGYTF.

This clone was observed a few times. The chain carries TRBV4-1 and TRBJ1-6; no firm D call. The V gene lost 0 bases and the J gene lost 13 bases, with 10 bases spanning the gap. CDR1 and CDR2 from the germline V gene are MGHRA and YSYEKL. The CDR3 consists of 13 residues. CDR3 sequence reads: CASSQEVANPLHF. The CDR3 DNA is TGCGCCAGCAGCCAAGAGGTCGCTAATCCCCTCCACTTT.

The chain has TRBV18 and TRBJ1-6, with unresolved D. Trimming left V 6 bases short and J 13 bases short, with 19 bases between. The CDR3 runs 14 residues. Germline CDR1 and CDR2: KGHSH and LQKENI. The DNA of the CDR3 is TGTGCCAGCTCCCCGGTCGCGGGAGAATCGCCCCTCCACTTT. Translated, it gives CASSPVAGESPLHF.

This chain uses TRBV10-3 with TRBJ1-2; D call uncertain. The CDR3 contains 14 residues. V shed 4 bases and J shed 2 bases, with 11 bases lying between them. CDR1 ENHRY and CDR2 SYGVKD come from the germline V gene. Here the CDR3 DNA reads TGTGCCATCAGTGGTGGGGAGACAAACTATGGCTACACCTTC. Its translation: CAISGGETNYGYTF.

V gene TRBV10-2 combines with J gene TRBJ1-2; D is undetermined. The ends were cut back, 0 bases at V and 4 bases at J, with 3 bases in the middle. The CDR3 runs 12 residues. Germline assignment: CDR1 WSHSY and CDR2 SAAADI. The CDR3: CASSESLYGYTF. Here the CDR3 DNA reads TGCGCCAGCAGTGAGTCACTCTATGGCTACACCTTC.

The chain joins TRBV6-1 to TRBJ2-1; TRBD2 agrees at 14 bases. Trimming cost V 4 bases and J 3 bases; bases outside gene matches: 11. The germline V gene has CDR1 MNHNS and CDR2 SASEGT. This CDR3 region has 19 residues. The CDR3 DNA reads as TGTGCCAGCAGTGGAAAGACTAGCGGGAGGGTAATACGCTACAATGAGCAGTTCTTC. It specifies CASSGKTSGRVIRYNEQFF.

The rearrangement joins TRBV4-1 to TRBJ1-5, with 10 bases fitting TRBD1. The germline gives CDR1 MGHRA, CDR2 YSYEKL. Losses at the gene ends were 3 bases for V and 5 bases for J; bases not matched to a gene: 4. The CDR3 sequence is 15 residues long. The CDR3 DNA sequence: TGCGCCAGCAGCCAGGGGGACAGGGGTGATCAGCCCCAGCATTTT. Translating gives CASSQGDRGDQPQHF.